This T cell receptor (beta chain) was recovered during a study of T cell clonotyping in hematopoietic cell transplantation. The table came from immunoSEQ multiplex PCR; TCRdb's copy has only in-frame clones and leaves some out. Of tens of thousands of clones listed, approximately 95% are singletons. For this clone: The antigen is undetermined.

Germline V lookup: CDR1 KGHSH, CDR2 LQKENI. The CDR3 loop spans 12 amino acids. V was trimmed by 4 bases and J by 6 bases, leaving 9 bases between them. Study-wide findings and caveats: Recipient TCR diversity dropped after transplant; expanded clonotypes rose from day 30 to 180. Without cell sorting, CD4 versus CD8 contributions remain unresolved.

This receptor was identified in a man aged 25 to 45 in good health. Some clones in this sample may be carry-over from other donors' samples. The specimen was peripheral blood mononuclear cells. The chain links TRBV18 to TRBJ1-1; D may be TRBD1 (6 bases). The CDR3 sequence: CASSRTGPEAFF. The CDR3, as DNA: TGTGCCAGCTCACGTACAGGGCCTGAAGCTTTCTTT.